One sample yielded the 17 T cell receptor beta chains listed below, sequenced in a study of blood T cell repertoires in COVID-19. Profiled with immunoSEQ multiplex PCR; TCRdb holds only in-frame clones, not every one. The repertoire holds fewer than 250,000 clones, with about 85% as singletons. Sequenced input: peripheral blood. All receptors derive from a woman in her fifties or sixties with active or convalescent COVID-19.

V is TRBV6-2 or TRBV6-3 and J is TRBJ1-2, with unresolved D. Trimming took 2 bases from V and 2 from J, leaving 9 bases between them. This CDR3 is built from 14 residues. Germline V gene lookup returns CDR1 MNHEY and CDR2 SVGEGT. In nucleotides, the CDR3 is TGTGCCAGCAGTTACGAGACAAGAAACTATGGCTACACCTTC. Protein product: CASSYETRNYGYTF.

This chain joins TRBV11-3 and TRBJ2-7; D may be TRBD2 (6 bases). The CDR3 spans 16 residues. Germline CDR1 is SGHNT and CDR2 is YENEEA. V dropped 0 bases and J dropped 4 bases, with 16 bases sitting between them. CDR3 bases: TGTGCCAGCAGCTTAGAATCCGGGAGCCGGGGATACGAGCAGTACTTC. It codes for CASSLESGSRGYEQYF.

V usage is TRBV28 and J usage is TRBJ2-5, with 12 positions matching TRBD2. This CDR3 has 18 amino acids. Looked up from germline, CDR1 is MDHEN and CDR2 is SYDVKM. V shed 2 bases, J shed 2 bases, and the junction held 9 bases outside the gene matches. The CDR3 DNA reads TGTGCCAGCAGTTTAAGACTAGCGGGGGCCCCGGGGCAAGAGACCCAGTACTTC. This translates into CASSLRLAGAPGQETQYF. Looking up the rest from reference TRBV28 and TRBJ2-5 gives the full variable domain: DVKVTQSSRYLVKRTGEKVFLECVQDMDHENMFWYRQDPGLGLRLIYFSYDVKMKEKGDIPEGYSVSREKKERFSLILESASTNQTSMYLCASSLRLAGAPGQETQYFGPGTRLLVL.

This chain uses TRBV12-5 with TRBJ2-7; 9 nucleotides agree with TRBD1. J lost 2 bases, V lost 4 bases, and 18 bases had no gene match. CDR1 is LGHNT, CDR2 FRNRAP, per germline. CDR3 length: 19 amino acids. The CDR3 protein is CASGSGTGSILSRAYEQYV. CDR3 DNA sequence: TGTGCTAGTGGTTCAGGGACAGGGAGTATTCTTAGCCGAGCCTACGAGCAGTACGTC.

The gene calls are TRBV29-1 and TRBJ2-7; 7 nucleotides line up with TRBD1. The CDR3 totals 16 residues. The junction had 17 bases not matched to a gene; V was cut back by 4 bases and J by 5 bases. Germline V gene lookup returns CDR1 SQVTM and CDR2 ANQGSEA. The CDR3 spells CSVGGLEGTEIDEQYF. CDR3 in DNA: TGCAGCGTTGGGGGGTTGGAAGGGACAGAAATCGACGAGCAGTACTTC.

This clone was seen once. The chain has TRBV6-4 and TRBJ1-1; 7 nucleotides match TRBD1. The length of the CDR3 is 18 residues. With V trimmed by 6 bases and J by 7 bases, 23 bases remained unmatched. Germline-derived CDR1 and CDR2 are MRHNA and SNTAGT. CDR3 in DNA: TGTGCCAGCAGGACCAGGGACAGATATTATCGACTCGAGAGTGAAGCTTTCTTT. It yields the protein CASRTRDRYYRLESEAFF.

The V and J genes are TRBV7-3 and TRBJ2-3; 9 bases fit TRBD2. Germline values: CDR1 SGHTA, CDR2 FQGTGA. V lost 3 bases, J lost 6 bases, and 4 bases stayed unmatched. The length of the CDR3 is 14 residues. CDR3 region: CASSLGLALDTQYF. CDR3 nucleotides: TGTGCCAGCAGCTTGGGACTAGCACTCGATACGCAGTATTTT. The full variable domain, completed using reference TRBV7-3 and TRBJ2-3, is GAGVSQTPSNKVTEKGKYVELRCDPISGHTALYWYRQSLGQGPEFLIYFQGTGAADDSGLPNDRFFAVRPEGSVSTLKIQRTERGDSAVYLCASSLGLALDTQYFGPGTRLTVL.

The chain uses TRBV19 and TRBJ1-1; a possible D gene is TRBD1 (5 bases). V shed 3 bases and J shed 6 bases, with 14 bases lying between them. The germline CDR1 and CDR2 sequences are LNHDA and SQIVND (reference sequence). The CDR3 length is 14 residues. CDR3 in DNA: TGTGCCAGTAGTATTGTGGGGCCTGGGGCTGAAGCTTTCTTT. Its protein is CASSIVGPGAEAFF.

The J gene is TRBJ1-1, the V gene TRBV11-3; D is perhaps TRBD1 (5 bases). CDR3 length: 14 residues. Germline CDR1 reads SGHNT; CDR2 reads YENEEA. With 4 bases removed from V and 1 base from J, the gap between germline ends came to 10 bases. As DNA, the CDR3 is TGTGCCAGCAGCTCCCTCAGGGAGAACACTGAAGCTTTCTTT. This translates into CASSSLRENTEAFF.

The genes are TRBV5-6 and TRBJ2-1; TRBD1 agrees at 8 bases. J lost 9 bases, V lost 2 bases, and 10 bases had no gene match. This CDR3 has 15 amino acids. The germline V gene has CDR1 SGHDT and CDR2 YYEEEE. CDR3 nucleotide sequence: TGTGCCAGCAGCTTAGGGACAGGATGGGCCATTGAGCAGTTCTTC. Translated: CASSLGTGWAIEQFF.

CDR3 amino acids: CASSSGTESYNEQFF. CDR3 nucleotides: TGCGCCAGCAGCTCCGGGACAGAATCCTACAATGAGCAGTTCTTC. The V gene is TRBV5-1, the J gene TRBJ2-1; 7 bases fit TRBD1. V gave up 3 bases and J gave up 1 base; unmatched junction bases: 4. This CDR3 is 15 amino acids long. CDR1 is SGHRS, CDR2 YFSETQ, per germline.

The chain carries TRBV2 and TRBJ2-7; TRBD2 is a possible D gene (6 bases). The CDR3 loop spans 15 amino acids. V was trimmed by 6 bases and J by 2 bases, leaving 17 bases between them. In germline, CDR1 is SNHLY, CDR2 FYNNEI. The CDR3 sequence is CASSSSEGPAYEQYF. The CDR3 nucleotides read TGTGCCAGCAGCTCCTCGGAGGGACCTGCCTACGAGCAGTACTTC.

The genes are TRBV7-2 and TRBJ2-6, with unresolved D. V dropped 7 bases and J dropped 5 bases, with 6 bases sitting between them. Germline CDR1 and CDR2: SGHTA and FQGNSA. The CDR3 spans 12 residues. The CDR3 DNA sequence: TGTGCCAGCACCTCCTGGGCCAACGTCCTGACTTTC. Protein: CASTSWANVLTF.

This chain joins TRBV28 and TRBJ2-6; possibly TRBD2 for D (5 bases). This CDR3 has 21 amino acids. CDR1 and CDR2 from the germline V gene are MDHEN and SYDVKM. Trimming stripped 3 bases from V and 0 bases from J, with 24 bases between. CDR3 residues: CASSLIYLGDASFSGANVLTF. CDR3 coding DNA: TGTGCCAGCAGTTTGATTTATTTGGGAGACGCATCTTTCTCTGGGGCCAACGTCCTGACTTTC.

This chain joins TRBV19 and TRBJ1-1, with 7 bases fitting TRBD1. The V and J ends lost 6 bases and 3 bases, in that order; junction bases with no gene match: 4. Germline lookup yields CDR1 LNHDA and CDR2 SQIVND (reference sequence). The CDR3 extends over 13 amino acids. The CDR3 here is CASRRTGDTEAFF. Written as DNA, the CDR3 is TGTGCCAGTAGGCGAACAGGGGACACTGAAGCTTTCTTT.

In its sample, this clone was seen once. The J gene is TRBJ1-5, the V gene TRBV12-5; tentative D call: TRBD1 (6 bases). The V gene's germline CDR1 is LGHNT and CDR2 FRNRAP. Trimming took 6 bases from V and 3 from J, leaving 9 bases between them. The CDR3 sequence is 13 residues long. The CDR3 reads CASGGTTNQPQHF. The CDR3 DNA sequence: TGTGCTAGTGGAGGGACAACCAATCAGCCCCAGCATTTT.

The gene calls are TRBV14 and TRBJ2-1; D is ambiguous. This CDR3 region has 13 residues. Germline V gene data show CDR1 as SGHDN and CDR2 as FVKESK. The V gene lost 4 bases and the J gene lost 7 bases, with 11 bases spanning the gap. In DNA, the CDR3 is TGTGCCAGCAGCCCACCTCTTCGGAATGAGCAGTTCTTC. Amino acids: CASSPPLRNEQFF.